These 3 T cell receptor beta chains were all obtained from the same sample, sequenced in a study of T cell repertoires in cytomegalovirus infection. TCRdb recomputed calls from the reads with MiXCR, one row per CDR3 protein. The table includes about 250,000 distinct CDR3 sequences, 6.5% detected once. Material for sequencing was PBMCs. These receptors were collected from a human donor in good health (CMV status not recorded). Some clones in this sample may be carry-over from other donors' samples.

This clonotype was observed many times. The V and J genes are TRBV7-2 and TRBJ2-7, with D possibly matching TRBD1 (6 bases). Germline CDR1 is SGHTA and CDR2 is FQGNSA. V was clipped by 2 bases and J by 5 bases, with 22 bases between them. The CDR3 contains 17 residues. The CDR3 loop is CASSLSGMVRGTHEQYF. DNA of the CDR3: TGTGCCAGCAGCTTAAGTGGTATGGTCAGGGGAACCCACGAGCAGTACTTC.

This clonotype was counted ten times or more. V and J are TRBV7-2 and TRBJ2-3, with D perhaps TRBD2 (6 bases). The V gene's germline CDR1 is SGHTA and CDR2 FQGNSA. V was cut by 8 bases and J by 2 bases, with 8 bases left in between. CDR3 length: 12 amino acids. The CDR3 here is CASGLYTDTQYF. The CDR3 DNA reads TGTGCCAGCGGACTATACACAGATACGCAGTATTTT.

This clonotype showed up many times. The chain couples TRBV7-2 to TRBJ2-1; D is ambiguous. The ends were cut back, 1 base at V and 12 bases at J, with 19 bases in the middle. Germline V gene data show CDR1 as SGHTA and CDR2 as FQGNSA. The CDR3 runs 15 residues. The CDR3: CASSLGGASYSSQFF. In DNA form, the CDR3 reads TGTGCCAGCAGCTTAGGTGGTGCTTCCTACTCCTCGCAGTTCTTC.